Listed below are T cell receptor beta chains from one sample, sequenced in a study of shared T cell receptors in the human thymus. The repertoire was sequenced with immunoSEQ multiplex PCR; TCRdb's copy has only in-frame clones and lacks some. Here the sample spans roughly 710,000 clones, approximately 85% being singletons. The sample was also linked to a second study, of human thymus T cells.

The source material was thymocytes. The receptors originated from a girl in the first two years of life with a congenital heart defect. CDR3s include the opening cysteine and the closing phenylalanine or tryptophan. Fields, in order: D gene, J gene, CDR3 length, V gene, clone size, CDR3 DNA, CDR3 protein. D genes are given only for firm matches. Expanded clones are given a class, and other clones once, few, many or no size at all.

TRBD2	TRBJ2-3	17	TRBV28	once	TGTGCCAGCAGTTTCTCCAGCGGGGGGACCCGCACAGATACGCAGTATTTT	CASSFSSGGTRTDTQYF
TRBD1	TRBJ1-5	14	TRBV28	few	TGTGCCATAGGGACAGGGGGTAGCAATCAGCCCCAGCATTTT	CAIGTGGSNQPQHF
TRBD1	TRBJ2-2	14	TRBV27	.	TGTGCCAGCAAGGGACAGGGTAACACCGGGGAGCTGTTTTTT	CASKGQGNTGELFF
.	TRBJ2-1	15	TRBV9	.	TGTGCCAGCAGCCCCCTAGAGGAAGACTACAATGAGCAGTTCTTC	CASSPLEEDYNEQFF
.	TRBJ1-1	15	TRBV7-4	.	TGTGCCAGCAGCTCAAACGCCCCAGAGAACACTGAAGCTTTCTTT	CASSSNAPENTEAFF
.	TRBJ1-2	14	TRBV5-1	once	TGCGCCAGCAGCTTGAGTCAGGGTTTCTATGGCTACACCTTC	CASSLSQGFYGYTF
TRBD1	TRBJ1-3	16	TRBV6-1	.	TGTGCCAGCAGTGACATGACAGGGGACCCTGGAAACACCATATATTTT	CASSDMTGDPGNTIYF
.	TRBJ2-2	15	TRBV28	.	TGTGCCAGCAGTTCATTCAGGGTTTCCACCGGGGAGCTGTTTTTT	CASSSFRVSTGELFF
.	TRBJ1-2	16	TRBV28	.	TGTGCCAGCAGTTTTGATACAGGGTTGTATCACTATGGCTACACCTTC	CASSFDTGLYHYGYTF
.	TRBJ2-7	12	TRBV19	.	TGTGCCACCAAGGACTTTTCCTACGAGCAGTACTTC	CATKDFSYEQYF
TRBD2	TRBJ2-3	17	TRBV5-1	.	TGCGCCAGCAGCTTGGCCGGAGCGGGGAAAAACACAGATACGCAGTATTTT	CASSLAGAGKNTDTQYF
TRBD1	TRBJ1-1	17	TRBV11-2	once	TGTGCCAGCAGCTTGGGGGACAGGGGGCTCCTAAACACTGAAGCTTTCTTT	CASSLGDRGLLNTEAFF
.	TRBJ1-2	15	TRBV4-2	.	TGTGCCAGCAGCCAAAACGCCGACCGGGGCTATGGCTACACCTTC	CASSQNADRGYGYTF
.	TRBJ2-5	14	TRBV4-1	few	TGCGCCAGCAGCCAGATGGGGGCCGAAGAGACCCAGTACTTC	CASSQMGAEETQYF
TRBD1	TRBJ1-2	13	TRBV4-1	.	TGCGCCAGCAGCCACCGGACAGGGTATGGCTACACCTTC	CASSHRTGYGYTF
.	TRBJ1-5	15	TRBV19	.	TGTGCCAGTAGTAGCGAGACATCGAGCAATCAGCCCCAGCATTTT	CASSSETSSNQPQHF
.	TRBJ1-1	15	TRBV14	.	TGTGCCAGCAGCCAATGGGCGGGGCTGAACACTGAAGCTTTCTTT	CASSQWAGLNTEAFF
.	TRBJ2-3	16	TRBV18	few	TGTGCCAGCTCACCAGCCCTCTCCGGGGGCACAGATACGCAGTATTTT	CASSPALSGGTDTQYF
.	TRBJ2-3	12	TRBV28	.	TGTGCCAGCAAGACCAGCGGTGATACGCAGTATTTT	CASKTSGDTQYF
TRBD1	TRBJ1-3	14	TRBV5-1	.	TGCGCCAGCAGCTCGGACAGGGCTGGAAACACCATATATTTT	CASSSDRAGNTIYF
.	TRBJ2-7	12	TRBV28	few	TGTGCCAGCAGTTCCCTCTTCGGCGAGCAGTACTTC	CASSSLFGEQYF